This T cell receptor beta chain was found in a study of T cells in Graves' hyperthyroidism and ophthalmopathy. Germline CDR1 reads SGHTA; CDR2 reads FQGNSA. Trimming left V 0 bases short and J 7 bases short, with 9 bases between. This CDR3 contains 13 residues. Study-level points and caveats: By a 13 V-J model, ophthalmopathy was set apart from stable hyperthyroidism. Blood samples included most of the expanded thyroid clonotypes exceeding 0.001.

This clonotype was recorded at least ten times. What it binds is not known. RNA transcripts gave rise to amplified TCR beta CDR3 regions. An initial round of RT-PCR targeting the TCR CDR3 relied on the HTBI primer set. TCRdb re-derived calls from the multiplex PCR reads in MiXCR, one entry per CDR3 protein. The sample has approximately 690,000 distinct CDR3 sequences; around 15% are singletons. Sample: blood. This TCR was recovered from a woman between 50 and 59 years old with Graves' ophthalmopathy. J is TRBJ1-1 and V is TRBV7-2; no clear D. The CDR3: CASSLARFYEAFF. CDR3 bases: TGTGCCAGCAGCTTAGCGCGTTTCTATGAAGCTTTCTTT.